This TCR beta chain was obtained from a study of regulatory T cells in long-lasting Graves disease. Background on the study: Less than 3 months of antithyroid drugs had been taken by newly diagnosed Graves' patients.

This clonotype has a count of ten or more. Time point: newly diagnosed GD, antithyroid drugs for less than 3 months. TCR sequences were obtained from RNA taken from PBMCs. Arm-PCR of CDR3 regions and iRepertoire HTBI primers were the basis on which TCR beta libraries were built. TCRdb ran MiXCR on the multiplex PCR reads and lists one entry per CDR3 protein. The sample holds about 620,000 distinct CDR3 sequences, 16% seen once. This sample also belongs to another study, concerning T cells in Graves' hyperthyroidism and ophthalmopathy.

This TCR was recovered from a woman aged 25 to 39 with Graves disease. Sequenced material: peripheral blood mononuclear cells (PBMCs), taken at new diagnosis, from a patient treated with antithyroid drugs.

CDR3 residues: CASSLADRQPQHF. The DNA of the CDR3 is TGTGCCAGCTCTCTCGCGGACAGGCAGCCCCAGCATTTT. The J gene is TRBJ1-5, the V gene TRBV2; 7 nucleotides match TRBD1. Trimming removed 8 bases from V and 7 bases from J; junction bases left unmatched: 8. The CDR3 has 13 amino acids. The germline gives CDR1 SNHLY, CDR2 FYNNEI.